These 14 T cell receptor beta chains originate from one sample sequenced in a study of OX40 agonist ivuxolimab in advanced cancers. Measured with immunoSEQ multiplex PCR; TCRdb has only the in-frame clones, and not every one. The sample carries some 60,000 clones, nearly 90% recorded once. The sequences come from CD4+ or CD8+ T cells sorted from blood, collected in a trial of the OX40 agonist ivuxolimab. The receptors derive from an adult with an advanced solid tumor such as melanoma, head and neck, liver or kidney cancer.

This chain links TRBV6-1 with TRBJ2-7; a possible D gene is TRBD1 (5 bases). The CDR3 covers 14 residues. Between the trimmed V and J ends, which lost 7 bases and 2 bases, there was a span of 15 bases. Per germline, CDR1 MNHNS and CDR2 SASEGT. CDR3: CASTPTTDTYEQYF. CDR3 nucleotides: TGTGCCAGCACCCCTACGACAGATACCTACGAGCAGTACTTC.

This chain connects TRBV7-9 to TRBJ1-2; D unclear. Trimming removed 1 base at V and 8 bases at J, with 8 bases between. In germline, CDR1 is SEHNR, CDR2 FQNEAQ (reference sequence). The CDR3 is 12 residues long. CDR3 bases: TGTGCCAGCAGCTTAGGTTCCCAGGGCTACACCTTC. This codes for CASSLGSQGYTF.

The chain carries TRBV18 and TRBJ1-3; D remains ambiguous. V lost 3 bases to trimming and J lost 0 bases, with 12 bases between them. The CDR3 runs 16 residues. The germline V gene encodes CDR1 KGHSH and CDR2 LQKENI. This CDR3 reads CASSPKAGDSGNTIYF. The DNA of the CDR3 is TGTGCCAGCTCACCCAAGGCGGGAGACTCTGGAAACACCATATATTTT.

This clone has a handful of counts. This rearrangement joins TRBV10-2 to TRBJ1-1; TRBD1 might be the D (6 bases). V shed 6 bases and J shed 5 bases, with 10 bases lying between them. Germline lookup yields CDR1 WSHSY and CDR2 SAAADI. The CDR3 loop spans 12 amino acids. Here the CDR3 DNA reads TGCGCCAGCAGAGTACAGGGTACTGAAGCTTTCTTT. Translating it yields CASRVQGTEAFF.

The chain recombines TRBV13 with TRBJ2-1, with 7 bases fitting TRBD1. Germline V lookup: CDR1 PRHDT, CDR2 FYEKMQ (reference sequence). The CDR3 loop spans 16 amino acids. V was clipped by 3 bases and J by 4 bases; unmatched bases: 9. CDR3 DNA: TGTGCCAGCAGCTTTTCGGGGACAGTCATTTACAATGAGCAGTTCTTC. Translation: CASSFSGTVIYNEQFF.

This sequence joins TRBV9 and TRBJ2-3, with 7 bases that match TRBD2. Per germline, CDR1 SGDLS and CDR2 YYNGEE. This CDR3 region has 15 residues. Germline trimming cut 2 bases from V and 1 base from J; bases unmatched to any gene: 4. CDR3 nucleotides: TGTGCCAGCAGCGTGGGCAGCGGGGGCACAGATACGCAGTATTTT. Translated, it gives CASSVGSGGTDTQYF.

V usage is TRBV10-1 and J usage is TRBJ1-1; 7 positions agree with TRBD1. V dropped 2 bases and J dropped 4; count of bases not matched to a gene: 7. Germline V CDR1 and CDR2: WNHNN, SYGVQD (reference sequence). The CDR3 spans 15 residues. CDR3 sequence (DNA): TGCGCCAGCAGTGAGACCCCAGGGGGGGCCACTGAAGCTTTCTTT. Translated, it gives CASSETPGGATEAFF.

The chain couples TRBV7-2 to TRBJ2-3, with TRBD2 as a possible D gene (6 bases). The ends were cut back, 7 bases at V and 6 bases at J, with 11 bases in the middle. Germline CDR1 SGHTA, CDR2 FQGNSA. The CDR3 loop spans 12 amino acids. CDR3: CASNGGWDTQYF. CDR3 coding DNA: TGTGCCAGCAATGGGGGGTGGGATACGCAGTATTTT.

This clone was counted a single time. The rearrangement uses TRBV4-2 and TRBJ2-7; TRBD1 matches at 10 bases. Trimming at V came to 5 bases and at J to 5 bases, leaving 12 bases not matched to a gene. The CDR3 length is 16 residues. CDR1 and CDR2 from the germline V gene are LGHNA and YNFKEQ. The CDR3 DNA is TGTGCCAGCAGCTTGGAATGGGACAGGGGCCGCCACGAGCAGTACTTC. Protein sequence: CASSLEWDRGRHEQYF.

In DNA, the CDR3 is TGTGCCAGTAGTATCATTTCAGTGGGAGTTGCTTTCTTT. This codes for CASSIISVGVAFF. The rearrangement joins TRBV19 to TRBJ1-1; D is undetermined. V lost 3 bases, J lost 11 bases, and 16 bases lay in between. The CDR3 loop spans 13 amino acids. Germline V CDR1 and CDR2: LNHDA, SQIVND (reference sequence).

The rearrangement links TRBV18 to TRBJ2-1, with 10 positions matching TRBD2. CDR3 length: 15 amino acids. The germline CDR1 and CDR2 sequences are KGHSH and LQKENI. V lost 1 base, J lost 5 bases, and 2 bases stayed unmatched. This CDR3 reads CASSPLAGGNNEQFF. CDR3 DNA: TGTGCCAGCTCACCACTAGCGGGGGGAAACAATGAGCAGTTCTTC. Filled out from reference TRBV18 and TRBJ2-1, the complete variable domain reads NAGVMQNPRHLVRRRGQEARLRCSPMKGHSHVYWYRQLPEEGLKFMVYLQKENIIDESGMPKERFSAEFPKEGPSILRIQQVVRGDSAAYFCASSPLAGGNNEQFFGPGTRLTVL.

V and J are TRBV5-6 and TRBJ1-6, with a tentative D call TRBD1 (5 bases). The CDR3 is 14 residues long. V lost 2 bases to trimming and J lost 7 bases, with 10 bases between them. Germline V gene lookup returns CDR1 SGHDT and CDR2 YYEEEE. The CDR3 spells CASSLGTGNSPLHF. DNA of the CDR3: TGTGCCAGCAGCTTAGGGACGGGCAATTCACCCCTCCACTTT.

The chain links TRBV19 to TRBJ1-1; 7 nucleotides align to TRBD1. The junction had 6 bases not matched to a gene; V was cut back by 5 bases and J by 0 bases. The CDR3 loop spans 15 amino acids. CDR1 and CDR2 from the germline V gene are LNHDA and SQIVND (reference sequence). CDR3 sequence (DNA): TGTGCCAGTAGTCTGCGGGACAGCATGAACACTGAAGCTTTCTTT. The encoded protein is CASSLRDSMNTEAFF.

The CDR3 spells CASSASAGLAGKETQYF. CDR3 sequence (DNA): TGTGCCAGCAGCGCCTCCGCGGGACTAGCGGGGAAAGAGACCCAGTACTTC. The rearrangement joins TRBV7-8 to TRBJ2-5; 13 bases are shared with TRBD2. There are 17 residues in the CDR3. Losses at the gene ends were 5 bases for V and 3 bases for J; bases not matched to a gene: 9. Germline V gives CDR1 SGHVS, CDR2 FQNEAQ.